A selection of T cell receptor beta chains follows, all from one sample in a study of T-cell reconstitution after alpha-beta-depleted transplantation in children. One entry per CDR3 protein results from TCRdb running MiXCR on the PCR reads. This table has about 1,000,000 distinct CDR3 sequences, about 30% appearing once. The starting material was PBMCs, mostly from graft donor cells, obtained 360 days after TCRalphabeta/CD19-depleted stem cell transplant. These receptors all stem from a boy in the first two years of life who had a stem cell transplant for SCID, so the T cells may come from the graft donor. Both conserved end residues are part of each CDR3. A D gene is named only where the DNA matches it firmly. A row's size may be missing; if present it is once, few, many or a size class.

D gene: .; J gene: TRBJ2-3; V gene: TRBV10-3; clone size: many; CDR3 protein: CAISFSGDTQYF; CDR3 DNA: TGTGCCATCAGCTTTTCTGGGGATACGCAGTATTTT
D gene: .; J gene: TRBJ2-7; V gene: TRBV21-1; clone size: .; CDR3 protein: CASSITSGGAWEQYF; CDR3 DNA: TGTGCCAGCAGCATCACTAGCGGGGGGGCATGGGAGCAGTACTTC
D gene: .; J gene: TRBJ1-4; V gene: TRBV20-1; clone size: many; CDR3 protein: CSARRRPMDEKLFF; CDR3 DNA: TGCAGTGCCCGGAGGCGGCCCATGGATGAAAAACTGTTTTTT
D gene: .; J gene: TRBJ2-7; V gene: TRBV5-5; clone size: .; CDR3 protein: CATNPVGLPPLYEQYF; CDR3 DNA: TGTGCCACCAACCCAGTAGGCTTACCACCCCTCTACGAGCAGTACTTC
D gene: .; J gene: TRBJ2-3; V gene: TRBV30; clone size: .; CDR3 protein: CAWSVGGRADTQYF; CDR3 DNA: TGTGCCTGGTCAGTCGGGGGTAGGGCAGATACGCAGTATTTT
D gene: .; J gene: TRBJ1-2; V gene: TRBV20-1; clone size: .; CDR3 protein: CSARDRGLRGYTF; CDR3 DNA: TGCAGTGCTAGGGACCGGGGGTTAAGGGGCTACACCTTC
D gene: TRBD2; J gene: TRBJ2-3; V gene: TRBV29-1; clone size: .; CDR3 protein: CSVKLAGGLSTDTQYF; CDR3 DNA: TGCAGCGTAAAACTAGCGGGGGGGCTGTCAACAGATACGCAGTATTTT
D gene: .; J gene: TRBJ2-1; V gene: TRBV11-2; clone size: few; CDR3 protein: CASSLVGLGVSSYNEQFF; CDR3 DNA: TGTGCCAGCAGCTTAGTTGGGCTAGGAGTGAGCTCCTACAATGAGCAGTTCTTC
D gene: .; J gene: TRBJ2-7; V gene: TRBV20-1; clone size: .; CDR3 protein: CSARTGTMSRYEQYF; CDR3 DNA: TGCAGTGCTAGAACTGGGACGATGAGCCGCTACGAGCAGTACTTC
D gene: .; J gene: TRBJ2-6; V gene: TRBV11-2; clone size: once; CDR3 protein: CASSLGVGGANVLTF; CDR3 DNA: TGTGCCAGCAGCTTAGGGGTTGGTGGGGCCAACGTCCTGACTTTC
D gene: .; J gene: TRBJ2-5; V gene: TRBV5-5; clone size: many; CDR3 protein: CASTQASNRVETQYF; CDR3 DNA: TGTGCCAGCACCCAAGCTTCCAACAGGGTGGAGACCCAGTACTTC
D gene: .; J gene: TRBJ1-1; V gene: TRBV20-1; clone size: .; CDR3 protein: CSAGPRMNTEAFF; CDR3 DNA: TGCAGTGCTGGCCCACGGATGAACACTGAAGCTTTCTTT